This T cell receptor beta chain was identified in a study of naive and memory T cell subsets. Overall study results and limits: Expression changes during T cell differentiation may affect RNA-based TCR counts. Over 95% of naive TCR sequences appeared only once after error correction, unlike memory subsets. From naive to CM, EM and EMRA, diversity decreased and Gini increased.

An equimolar mix of two oligonucleotides served as the beta constant-region primer for TRBC1 and TRBC2. Four rounds of PCR amplified the ligated cDNA using nested alpha and beta constant-region primers plus SP2. TCRdb itself ran the UMI-ligation and nested PCR reads through MiXCR, one entry per CDR3 protein. Altogether tens of thousands of distinct CDR3 sequences are present, approximately 8.8% being singletons, with the ten largest covering over 20%. Germline V gene lookup returns CDR1 LNHNV and CDR2 YYDKDF (reference sequence). The CDR3 is 17 residues long. V lost 1 base and J lost 0, with 13 bases in between. From the second PCR step, alpha and beta chains were amplified apart. This clonotype appeared many times. Its antigen is undetermined.

This chain uses TRBV15 with TRBJ2-1; D is uncertain. The specimen sequenced was central memory CD8+ T cells from blood. The clonotype comes from a human donor in good health. The CDR3 loop reads CATSRVIRGSSYNEQFF. In DNA, the CDR3 is TGTGCCACCAGCAGAGTGATCCGAGGAAGCTCCTACAATGAGCAGTTCTTC. Variable domain in full (rest from reference TRBV15 and TRBJ2-1): DAMVIQNPRYQVTQFGKPVTLSCSQTLNHNVMYWYQQKSSQAPKLLFHYYDKDFNNEADTPDNFQSRRPNTSFCFLDIRSPGLGDTAMYLCATSRVIRGSSYNEQFFGPGTRLTVL.